The entry below describes one TCR beta chain. Antigen specificity is unknown. Profiling that covered TCR beta VDJ and CDR3 relied on genomic DNA as its template. TCRdb recomputed calls from the reads with MiXCR, one row per CDR3 protein. Among hundreds of thousands of distinct CDR3 sequences listed, under 60% were seen once. The CDR3 spans 16 residues. V was pared by 4 bases and J by 6 bases, with 18 bases between. CDR1 is SNHLY and CDR2 is FYNNEI in the germline V gene. This sample is drawn from a study of CD8+CD57+ T cells in acquired aplastic anemia. The wider study: Sorted CD4+ and CD8+ cell DNA averaged approximately 3 ug. Study-wide results and limits: There were around 28 CD8+ CDR3 sequences that occurred in both patients and controls.

Patients selected for sequencing had displayed CD8+CD57+ cell expansion by flow cytometry. The TCR sequence derives from a human donor with aplastic anemia. V gene TRBV2 combines with J gene TRBJ2-2; D is unclear. Sequencing used sorted CD4+, CD8+, or CD8+CD57+ T cells (not recorded which) from PBMCs. The CDR3 protein is CASSGMGVVGSGELFF. DNA for the CDR3: TGTGCCAGCAGTGGAATGGGTGTGGTGGGATCCGGGGAGCTGTTTTTT.